The 19 T cell receptor beta chains given below trace back to one sample, sequenced in a study of T cell responses to AZD1222 COVID-19 vaccine. The repertoire was sequenced with immunoSEQ multiplex PCR; TCRdb's copy has only in-frame clones and lacks some. Of under 150,000 clones listed, around nine tenths are singletons. The sequenced sample was peripheral blood, obtained on day 0 of AZD1222 vaccination. These receptors originate from an adult in good health.

This clone was found a few times. V and J are TRBV6-4 and TRBJ1-2; D remains ambiguous. Germline assignment: CDR1 MRHNA and CDR2 SNTAGT. The CDR3 covers 13 residues. V gave up 0 bases and J gave up 6 bases, with 8 bases separating them. CDR3 loop: CASSDSESHGYTF. The CDR3 nucleotides read TGTGCCAGCAGTGACTCGGAATCCCATGGCTACACCTTC.

The V gene is TRBV20-1, the J gene TRBJ2-7; 11 bases are shared with TRBD2. The junction had 5 bases not matched to a gene; V was cut back by 3 bases and J by 4 bases. Germline lookup yields CDR1 DFQATT and CDR2 SNEGSKA (reference sequence). This CDR3 spans 14 amino acids. Here the CDR3 reads CSASTGTSGYEQYF. The DNA of the CDR3 is TGCAGTGCTAGTACCGGGACTAGCGGTTACGAGCAGTACTTC.

The CDR3 sequence is CASSVGGTPTNEKLFF. The CDR3 region has the DNA TGTGCCAGCAGCGTTGGGGGCACCCCAACTAATGAAAAACTGTTTTTT. This chain joins TRBV9 and TRBJ1-4, with TRBD1 as a possible D gene (6 bases). The CDR3 loop spans 16 amino acids. V was pared by 2 bases and J by 0 bases, with 11 bases between. Per the germline V gene, CDR1 is SGDLS and CDR2 is YYNGEE.

The V and J genes are TRBV11-3 and TRBJ2-3; weak D call: TRBD2 (6 bases). CDR3 length: 14 amino acids. V was trimmed by 5 bases and J by 6 bases, leaving 15 bases between them. Germline V gene sequence: CDR1 SGHNT, CDR2 YENEEA. The CDR3 region has the DNA TGTGCCAGCAGCCTTAGCGGCGTATGGGATACGCAGTATTTT. Protein sequence: CASSLSGVWDTQYF.

Comment on this clone: The same CDR3 also results from other DNA sequences found in this sample. This chain links TRBV30 with TRBJ1-5; no definite D call. The CDR3 consists of 11 residues. CDR1 is GTSNPN and CDR2 is SVGIG in the germline V gene (reference sequence). Trimming left V 0 bases short and J 6 bases short, with 3 bases between. The CDR3 sequence: CAWSVGQPQHF. The CDR3 DNA follows: TGTGCCTGGAGTGTGGGTCAGCCCCAGCATTTT.

The chain uses TRBV20-1 and TRBJ2-1; D is perhaps TRBD2 (5 bases). V was cut by 5 bases and J by 9 bases, with 8 bases left in between. This CDR3 is 10 amino acids long. CDR1 and CDR2 from the germline V gene are DFQATT and SNEGSKA (reference sequence). For the CDR3, the DNA is TGCAGTGCTGCGGGCCCTGAGCAGTTCTTC. It is translated as CSAAGPEQFF.

CDR3 in DNA: TGTGCCAGCAGTGGTCTAGCGGGGGGGCCGTCCAGTAGAAATACGCAGTATTTT. Its translation: CASSGLAGGPSSRNTQYF. V usage is TRBV2 and J usage is TRBJ2-3; TRBD2 aligns across 12 bases. The CDR3 covers 18 residues. Per the germline V gene, CDR1 is SNHLY and CDR2 is FYNNEI. V gave up 4 bases and J gave up 7 bases; unmatched junction bases: 15.

In this sample, this clone turned up once. Here the CDR3 DNA reads TGTGCCAGCTCACCACCGGGGGGGGCTTCCTACAATGAGCAGTTCTTC. Protein: CASSPPGGASYNEQFF. This sequence joins TRBV18 and TRBJ2-1, with D perhaps TRBD2 (7 bases). Between the trimmed V and J ends, which lost 0 bases and 1 base, there was a span of 10 bases. Per the germline V gene, CDR1 is KGHSH and CDR2 is LQKENI. This CDR3 is 16 amino acids long.

The gene calls are TRBV6-5 and TRBJ1-6, with 10 bases matching TRBD1. The V gene end was trimmed by 6 bases and the J gene end by 8 bases; junction bases not matched to a gene: 7. From germline, CDR1 is MNHEY and CDR2 SVGAGI. The CDR3 is 15 amino acids. CDR3 bases: TGTGCCAGCAGCAGCGCGACAGGGGGCTATTCACCCCTCCACTTT. Its translation: CASSSATGGYSPLHF.

This rearrangement joins TRBV15 to TRBJ1-1; tentatively, D is TRBD1 (5 bases). Germline CDR1 and CDR2: LNHNV and YYDKDF (reference sequence). The V gene lost 0 bases and the J gene lost 1 base, with 6 bases spanning the gap. The CDR3 has 14 residues. CDR3 in amino acids: CATSRDRANTEAFF. CDR3 sequence (DNA): TGTGCCACCAGCAGAGACAGGGCGAACACTGAAGCTTTCTTT.

The V and J genes are TRBV11-1 and TRBJ1-2; no reliable D call. Germline CDR1 reads SGHAT; CDR2 reads FQDESV (reference sequence). This CDR3 has 12 amino acids. Between the trimmed V and J ends, which lost 1 base and 7 bases, there was a span of 7 bases. CDR3 region: CASSLGVTGYTF. In DNA form, the CDR3 reads TGTGCCAGCAGCTTAGGGGTGACTGGCTACACCTTC.

This clone came up a few times. The chain uses TRBV5-1 and TRBJ2-7; TRBD1 matches at 7 bases. The CDR3 sequence is 13 residues long. CDR1 SGHRS and CDR2 YFSETQ come from the germline V gene. V lost 3 bases and J lost 3; bases outside the gene matches: 3. The CDR3 region is CASSSGQYYEQYF. The CDR3 DNA sequence: TGCGCCAGCAGCTCGGGACAGTACTACGAGCAGTACTTC.

This clone is a singleton in its sample. The rearrangement uses TRBV11-3 and TRBJ1-3; D remains unclear. The CDR3 runs to 13 residues. Germline-derived CDR1 and CDR2 are SGHNT and YENEEA. Trimming removed 5 bases from V and 1 base from J, with 6 bases in between. The CDR3 DNA reads as TGTGCCAGCAGCCACGATTCTGGAAACACCATATATTTT. This encodes CASSHDSGNTIYF.

This rearrangement joins TRBV6-6 to TRBJ2-7; possible D gene TRBD1, 6 bases. Trimming removed 3 bases from V and 4 bases from J, with 13 bases in between. Germline CDR1 MNHNY, CDR2 SVGAGI (reference sequence). The CDR3 has 14 amino acids. CDR3 region: CASSYQFRGYEQYF. The CDR3 DNA is TGTGCCAGCAGTTATCAGTTTAGGGGGTACGAGCAGTACTTC.

The V gene is TRBV7-8, the J gene TRBJ1-2; 9 bases align to TRBD1. V lost 5 bases, J lost 8 bases, and 12 bases stayed unmatched. The CDR3 totals 15 residues. The germline gives CDR1 SGHVS, CDR2 FQNEAQ. The CDR3 loop reads CASSKTSRTGVGYTF. In DNA form, the CDR3 reads TGTGCCAGCAGCAAAACCTCCCGGACAGGGGTCGGCTACACCTTC.

This clone was seen more than once but under ten times. This chain connects TRBV7-9 to TRBJ2-5; D call uncertain. This CDR3 spans 14 amino acids. The V and J ends lost 1 base and 5 bases respectively, with 11 bases between them. CDR1 is SEHNR and CDR2 is FQNEAQ in the germline V gene (reference sequence). The CDR3 loop is CASSLGGIWETQYF. The DNA of the CDR3 is TGTGCCAGCAGCTTAGGTGGAATATGGGAGACCCAGTACTTC.

The chain joins TRBV6-5 to TRBJ1-1; D is perhaps TRBD1 (5 bases). The ends were cut back, 2 bases at V and 2 bases at J, with 6 bases in the middle. Looked up from germline, CDR1 is MNHEY and CDR2 is SVGAGI. This CDR3 is 13 amino acids long. The CDR3 DNA reads TGTGCCAGCAGTTACAGGGGTAACACTGAAGCTTTCTTT. Translated, it gives CASSYRGNTEAFF.

In its sample, this clone was seen once. J is TRBJ1-3 and V is TRBV5-1, with 9 positions matching TRBD1. CDR1 is SGHRS and CDR2 is YFSETQ in the germline V gene. This CDR3 comprises 17 residues. J was trimmed by 2 bases and V by 2 bases; bases with no gene match: 8. The CDR3 bases are TGCGCCAGCAGCTTACACCTACAGGGGGCGCCTGGAAACACCATATATTTT. Its protein is CASSLHLQGAPGNTIYF.

V gene TRBV5-4 combines with J gene TRBJ2-5; D is possibly TRBD2 (5 bases). The germline V and J ends were trimmed by 0 bases and 4 bases, with 10 bases remaining between them. Germline CDR1 is SGHNT and CDR2 is YYREEE (reference sequence). The CDR3 contains 14 residues. The CDR3 region has the DNA TGTGCCAGCAGCTTGGAGGCTAGCTCAGAGACCCAGTACTTC. Translated, it gives CASSLEASSETQYF.